This TCR beta chain derives from a study of graft-versus-host responses after intestinal transplantation. Turning to the study itself: Induction using anti-thymocyte globulin, followed by tacrolimus and steroids for 2 to 4 years, was given to all recipients.

The study's findings and limits: In recipient marrow, GvH clones were found, and some appeared first in ileum or blood.

As regards this clone: What it binds is unknown.

Measured with immunoSEQ multiplex PCR; TCRdb has only the in-frame clones, and not every one. The sample holds approximately 38,000 clones; over 80% are singletons and the top ten take roughly 3.6%. Trimming took off 4 bases at V and 6 bases at J, with 10 bases between the two ends. From germline, CDR1 is LNHDA and CDR2 SQIVND (reference sequence). This CDR3 spans 13 amino acids. The clonotype originates from a human patient who received an intestinal transplant, so some T cells may come from the graft donor. The chain couples TRBV19 to TRBJ2-4; D possibly corresponds to TRBD1 (6 bases). The sample here was PBMCs, taken 1,000 to 1,300 days after transplant. CDR3: CASSTDRLNIQYF. As DNA, the CDR3 is TGTGCCAGTAGTACCGACAGGCTAAACATTCAGTACTTC.